The TCR beta chain described here comes from a study of cytomegalovirus exposure and HLA in healthy donors. The repertoire was sequenced with immunoSEQ multiplex PCR; TCRdb's copy has only in-frame clones and lacks some. The sample holds 90,000 or so clones, around 85% seen once. Trimming removed 6 bases from V and 3 bases from J; junction bases left unmatched: 11. Germline V lookup: CDR1 MDHEN, CDR2 SYDVKM. The CDR3 extends over 16 amino acids. The sample was PBMCs. The receptor's source is a young man in good health and CMV-seropositive. The rearrangement joins TRBV28 to TRBJ2-3; 8 positions match TRBD1. CDR3 protein: CASSSKTGVGTDTQYF. CDR3 bases: TGTGCCAGCAGCTCAAAGACAGGGGTTGGAACAGATACGCAGTATTTT.